The rows below give T cell receptor beta chains drawn from one sample of a study of blood T cell repertoires in COVID-19. Sequencing was performed with immunoSEQ multiplex PCR; in TCRdb, only in-frame clones are kept and a portion is missing. The sample contains 60,000 to 75,000 clones, roughly 93% of which appear only once. Sequenced: peripheral blood. These TCRs come from a human donor in a cohort sampled during active COVID-19. The CDR3 runs from the conserved cysteine through the conserved F or W. The D gene is left open where the match is weak. Clone size appears in some rows only: once, few, many, or a class for an expanded clone.

J | V | size | D | DNA | CDR3
TRBJ1-4 | TRBV10-2 | NA | NA | TGCGCCAGCAGCTCCCGGGGTCCTAATGAAAAACTGTTTTTT | CASSSRGPNEKLFF
TRBJ2-1 | TRBV6-1 | NA | NA | TGTGCCAGCAGTGACAGGGTCGGGGGGTTCTTC | CASSDRVGGFF
TRBJ1-2 | TRBV12-5 | NA | NA | TGTGCTAGTGGTTTTGAGTACGACTATGGCTACACCTTC | CASGFEYDYGYTF
TRBJ1-2 | TRBV6-5 | NA | TRBD1 | TGTGCCAGCAGTTACACGGGACAGAACTATGGCTACACCTTC | CASSYTGQNYGYTF
TRBJ2-1 | TRBV4-3 | NA | NA | TGCGCCAGCAGCCAAGTACAGCGGGCCTACAATGAGCAGTTCTTC | CASSQVQRAYNEQFF
TRBJ1-1 | TRBV6-5 | few | NA | TGTGCCAGCAGTTACTCGGGAGGGTTCACTGAAGCTTTCTTT | CASSYSGGFTEAFF
TRBJ2-2 | TRBV14 | NA | NA | TGTGCCAGCAGTAGGACAGTGAACACCGGGGAGCTGTTTTTT | CASSRTVNTGELFF
TRBJ1-4 | TRBV3-1/TRBV3-2 | NA | NA | TGTGCCAGCAGCCCAAGGGGTGACGGTAATGAAAAACTGTTTTTT | CASSPRGDGNEKLFF
TRBJ2-3 | TRBV7-3 | NA | TRBD1 | TGTGCCAGCAGCTCGGACAGGGGGAGCACAGATACGCAGTATTTT | CASSSDRGSTDTQYF
TRBJ1-5 | TRBV15 | NA | NA | TGTGCCACCAGCAGTGGGAGACAGGGCAATCAGCCCCAGCATTTT | CATSSGRQGNQPQHF
TRBJ2-7 | TRBV11-3 | NA | NA | TGTGCCAGCAGTTTAGATTACGCCGCGACGGTAGGGGGCGAGCAGTACTTC | CASSLDYAATVGGEQYF
TRBJ2-1 | TRBV28 | NA | NA | TGTGCCAGCAGGGCGGATTCCTACAATGAGCAGTTCTTC | CASRADSYNEQFF
TRBJ2-1 | TRBV10-2 | NA | TRBD2 | TGCGCCACCTCGGGAGCGGGAGGACCTGAGCAGTTCTTC | CATSGAGGPEQFF
TRBJ2-5 | TRBV5-4 | NA | TRBD2 | TGTGCCAGCAGCTTGGTGGGAGGGTTCCAAGAGACCCAGTACTTC | CASSLVGGFQETQYF
TRBJ2-1 | TRBV20-1 | NA | TRBD2 | TGCAGTGCTAGTTTAGCGGGAGGGGGATATGAGCAGTTCTTC | CSASLAGGGYEQFF
TRBJ1-6 | TRBV3-1/TRBV3-2 | NA | NA | TGTGCCAGCAGCCGTTTCAGGGCAGGCTCACCCCTCCACTTT | CASSRFRAGSPLHF
TRBJ1-5 | TRBV19 | NA | TRBD1 | TGTGCCAGTAGTCCCCGGGACAGGGGTCGGAGCAATCAGCCCCAGCATTTT | CASSPRDRGRSNQPQHF
TRBJ2-1 | TRBV10-3 | NA | TRBD2 | TGTGCCATCAGCGACGGGACTAGATACAATGAGCAGTTCTTC | CAISDGTRYNEQFF
TRBJ2-2 | TRBV27 | NA | TRBD2 | TGTGCCAGCAGTCTCCGACTAGCGGGAGGGCTGGGCACCGGGGAGCTGTTTTTT | CASSLRLAGGLGTGELFF
TRBJ2-1 | TRBV19 | NA | NA | TGTGCCAGTTCGGGACTCACGGCCTACAATGAGCAGTTCTTC | CASSGLTAYNEQFF
TRBJ2-3 | TRBV9 | NA | TRBD1 | TGTGCCAGCAGCGAGAGAGGGACAGGGCACACAGATACGCAGTATTTT | CASSERGTGHTDTQYF
TRBJ1-1 | TRBV6-2/TRBV6-3 | NA | NA | TGTGCCAGCAGTTCCTGGGGAGGCGGAAAGACTGAAGCTTTCTTT | CASSSWGGGKTEAFF
TRBJ2-2 | TRBV28 | NA | TRBD2 | TGTGCCAGCAGGCCGGGGGGGGTTAACACCGGGGAGCTGTTTTTT | CASRPGGVNTGELFF
TRBJ2-2 | TRBV9 | NA | TRBD1 | TGTGCCAGCAAGACAGGGGTTGGAACCGGGGAGCTGTTTTTT | CASKTGVGTGELFF
TRBJ2-5 | TRBV7-9 | NA | NA | TGTGCCAGCAGCTTAGTTTGGCAGGGAGAGACCCAGTACTTC | CASSLVWQGETQYF
TRBJ2-7 | TRBV28 | NA | TRBD2 | TGTGCCAGCAGTCTCCTCACTAGCGGGAGTATGTACGAGCAGTACTTC | CASSLLTSGSMYEQYF
TRBJ2-3 | TRBV5-1 | NA | TRBD2 | TGCGCCAGCAGCTCGAGAGCGGGAGAGGCGGGTACGCAGTATTTT | CASSSRAGEAGTQYF
TRBJ2-5 | TRBV9 | NA | TRBD2 | TGTGCCAGCAGCGGCCGTTCTATAGCGGGAGGGGGCCAAGAGACCCAGTACTTC | CASSGRSIAGGGQETQYF
TRBJ1-6 | TRBV6-6 | NA | TRBD1 | TGTGCCAGCAATACAAACAGGGGGGGCAATTCACCCCTCCACTTT | CASNTNRGGNSPLHF
TRBJ2-1 | TRBV11-2 | NA | TRBD1 | TGTGCCAGCAGCTCCTCGACAGGGCGCGGTGAGCAGTTCTTC | CASSSSTGRGEQFF
TRBJ2-3 | TRBV7-8 | NA | TRBD2 | TGTGCCAGCAGCTTAGCTTCCCGAGTTAGACTAGCGCGGAACACAGATACGCAGTATTTT | CASSLASRVRLARNTDTQYF
TRBJ2-1 | TRBV6-2/TRBV6-3 | NA | TRBD2 | TGTGCCAGCAGTTATTCTAGCGGGAGGTGGTACAATGAGCAGTTCTTC | CASSYSSGRWYNEQFF
TRBJ1-4 | TRBV5-4 | NA | NA | TGTGCCAGCAGCACAACAACTAATGAAAAACTGTTTTTT | CASSTTTNEKLFF
TRBJ2-3 | TRBV18 | NA | NA | TGTGCCAGCTCATCCCTGACGGGGGAGAGGGGCCCAGATACGCAGTATTTT | CASSSLTGERGPDTQYF
TRBJ2-7 | TRBV5-1 | once | TRBD1 | TGCGCCAGCAGCTTGGCCGGCAGGGGGAGAGCCTACGAGCAGTACTTC | CASSLAGRGRAYEQYF
TRBJ2-1 | TRBV11-3 | NA | NA | TGTGCCAGCAGCTTGGTCAGCTCCTACAATGAGCAGTTCTTC | CASSLVSSYNEQFF
TRBJ2-7 | TRBV3-1/TRBV3-2 | few | TRBD1 | TGTGCCAGCAGCCCTCTAGGGGGGACAGGGGGCTCGGGCCCAGGATACGAGCAGTACTTC | CASSPLGGTGGSGPGYEQYF
TRBJ2-5 | TRBV27 | NA | TRBD1 | TGTGCCAGCAGTTTTCAGGGACAGCAAGAGACCCAGTACTTC | CASSFQGQQETQYF
TRBJ2-5 | TRBV27 | NA | TRBD2 | TGTGCCAGCAGTTACCAGGGACTAGCGGGAGTCGGGGAGACCCAGTACTTC | CASSYQGLAGVGETQYF
TRBJ1-2 | TRBV10-2 | NA | NA | TGCGCCAGCAGTGAAGCAGGGCTGGCCTATGGCTACACCTTC | CASSEAGLAYGYTF
TRBJ2-2 | TRBV9 | few | TRBD2 | TGTGCCAGCAGCGCCCGCCTTAGAGCGGGAGTTAGCACCGGGGAGCTGTTTTTT | CASSARLRAGVSTGELFF
TRBJ2-1 | TRBV4-1 | once | TRBD1 | TGCGCCAGCAGCCTCCGGACAGGGGGTCAACTGCAGATTGAGCAGTTCTTC | CASSLRTGGQLQIEQFF
TRBJ2-2 | TRBV18 | NA | NA | TGTGCCAGCTCACGGAAGGGGGTTAACACCGGGGAGCTGTTTTTT | CASSRKGVNTGELFF
TRBJ2-7 | TRBV9 | NA | TRBD1 | TGTGCCAGCAGCCCGAGACAGGGTATCACCTACGAGCAGTACTTC | CASSPRQGITYEQYF
TRBJ1-1 | TRBV25-1 | NA | NA | TGTGCCAGCAGTGAGAGACAGAGGACTGAAGCTTTCTTT | CASSERQRTEAFF
TRBJ1-1 | TRBV5-5 | NA | NA | TGTGCCAGCAGCTTGGGATTAGGCGCGGTGAACACTGAAGCTTTCTTT | CASSLGLGAVNTEAFF
TRBJ2-7 | TRBV19 | NA | NA | TGTGCCAGTAGTATGCAGGGCTTCGACGAGCAGTACTTC | CASSMQGFDEQYF
TRBJ2-1 | TRBV4-3 | NA | TRBD2 | TGCGCCAGCAGCCAAGATCTAGGGACTAGCGGGAGGGAGCAGTTCTTC | CASSQDLGTSGREQFF
TRBJ2-7 | TRBV3-1/TRBV3-2 | NA | TRBD1 | TGTGCCAGCAGCCAAGCTGGGGGCAGGGGGGAGCAGTACTTC | CASSQAGGRGEQYF
TRBJ1-2 | TRBV6-5 | NA | NA | TGTGCCAGCGGTCCCACCTCGGTAGGCGGGTTTGGCTACACCTTC | CASGPTSVGGFGYTF
TRBJ2-2 | TRBV27 | NA | NA | TGTGCCAGCAGTTTAGAAGCCGCGAAGTACACCGGGGAGCTGTTTTTT | CASSLEAAKYTGELFF
TRBJ2-5 | TRBV18 | NA | NA | TGTGCCAGCTCACCAGCCGGACAACAAGAGACCCAGTACTTC | CASSPAGQQETQYF
TRBJ1-1 | TRBV15 | NA | NA | TGTGCCACCAGCAGTCGGGGAGAGAACACTGAAGCTTTCTTT | CATSSRGENTEAFF
TRBJ2-5 | TRBV6-2/TRBV6-3 | NA | TRBD2 | TGTGCCAGCAGTACCCCACCTAGACTAGCGGGTAGAGAGACCCAGTACTTC | CASSTPPRLAGRETQYF
TRBJ2-7 | TRBV29-1 | NA | NA | TGCAGCGTTCAGGTGTCGGGGTCCTACTACGAGCAGTACTTC | CSVQVSGSYYEQYF
TRBJ2-7 | TRBV5-6 | few | NA | TGTGCCAGCAGCTTGATCAGGGTGCGGGAGCAGTACTTC | CASSLIRVREQYF
TRBJ2-7 | TRBV7-2 | NA | TRBD1 | TGTGCCAGCAGCACATATTTCCGGGACAGGGGCTACGAGCAGTACTTC | CASSTYFRDRGYEQYF
TRBJ2-2 | TRBV5-1 | NA | TRBD2 | TGCGCCAGCAGCGCCGGACTAGCGGGAGGGGGGACCGGGGAGCTGTTTTTT | CASSAGLAGGGTGELFF